The present TCR beta chain was sequenced within a study of blood T cell repertoires in COVID-19. About the research overall: Some COVID-19 samples were acute and others convalescent; all came from the United States, Italy and Spain.

Only in-frame clones appear in the TCRdb table, and some are missing; sequencing was by immunoSEQ multiplex PCR. The sample includes about 56,000 clones, 89% seen only once; the top ten take more than 40%. Germline V gene sequence: CDR1 SGHVS, CDR2 FQNEAQ. CDR3 length equals 12 residues. V lost 2 bases and J lost 4, with 3 bases in between. The sample comprised peripheral blood. The clonotype was recovered from a woman aged 60-70 years with COVID-19, enrolled during active disease. The V call is TRBV7-8, the J call TRBJ1-5; D gene ambiguous. CDR3: CASSLLNQPQHF. In DNA, the CDR3 is TGTGCCAGCAGCTTACTTAATCAGCCCCAGCATTTT.